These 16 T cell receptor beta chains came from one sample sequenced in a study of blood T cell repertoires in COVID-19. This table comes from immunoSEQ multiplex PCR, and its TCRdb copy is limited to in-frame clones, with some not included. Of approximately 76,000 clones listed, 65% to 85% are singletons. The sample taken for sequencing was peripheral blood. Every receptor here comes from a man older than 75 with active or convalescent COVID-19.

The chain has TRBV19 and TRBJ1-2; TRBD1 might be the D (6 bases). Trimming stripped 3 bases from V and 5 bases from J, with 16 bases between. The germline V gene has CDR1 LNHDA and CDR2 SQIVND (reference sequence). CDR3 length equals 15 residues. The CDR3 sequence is CASSIDSGGAYGYTF. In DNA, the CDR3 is TGTGCCAGTAGTATTGATTCGGGGGGCGCGTATGGCTACACCTTC.

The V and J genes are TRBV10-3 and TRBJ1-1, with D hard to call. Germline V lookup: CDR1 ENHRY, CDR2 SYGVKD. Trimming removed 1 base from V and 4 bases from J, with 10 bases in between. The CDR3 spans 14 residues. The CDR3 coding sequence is TGTGCCATCAGTGAGTATGAGGGTATCACTGAAGCTTTCTTT. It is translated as CAISEYEGITEAFF.

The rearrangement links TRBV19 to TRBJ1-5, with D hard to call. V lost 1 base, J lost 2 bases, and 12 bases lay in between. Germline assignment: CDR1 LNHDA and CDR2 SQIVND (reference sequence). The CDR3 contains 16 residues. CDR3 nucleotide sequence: TGTGCCAGTAGTATAGCCCCCAAATCAGGCAATCAGCCCCAGCATTTT. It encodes CASSIAPKSGNQPQHF.

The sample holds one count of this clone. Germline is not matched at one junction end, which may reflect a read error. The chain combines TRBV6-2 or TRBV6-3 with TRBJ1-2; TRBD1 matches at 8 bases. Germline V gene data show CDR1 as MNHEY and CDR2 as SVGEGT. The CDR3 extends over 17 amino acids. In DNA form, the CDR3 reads TGTGCCAGCAGTGACTCAGGGGGCAGGCGGCGTCAAGATGGCTACACCTTC. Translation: CASSDSGGRRRQDGYTF.

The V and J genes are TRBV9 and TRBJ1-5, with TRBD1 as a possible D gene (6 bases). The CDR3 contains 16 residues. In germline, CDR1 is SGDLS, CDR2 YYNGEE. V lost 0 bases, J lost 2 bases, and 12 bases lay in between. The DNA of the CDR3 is TGTGCCAGCAGCGTAGGCACAGGGTTGGGCAATCAGCCCCAGCATTTT. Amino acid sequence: CASSVGTGLGNQPQHF.

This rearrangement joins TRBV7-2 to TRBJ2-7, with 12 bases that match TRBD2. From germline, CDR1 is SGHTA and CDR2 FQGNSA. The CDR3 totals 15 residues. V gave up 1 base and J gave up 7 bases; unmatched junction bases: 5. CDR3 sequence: CASSLGTSGKKEQYF. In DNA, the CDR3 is TGTGCCAGCAGCTTAGGGACTAGCGGGAAAAAAGAGCAGTACTTC.

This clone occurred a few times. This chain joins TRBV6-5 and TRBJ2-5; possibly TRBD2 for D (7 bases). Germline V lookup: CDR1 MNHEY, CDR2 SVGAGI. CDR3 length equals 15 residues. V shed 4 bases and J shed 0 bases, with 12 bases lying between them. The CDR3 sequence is CASSSRGGDQETQYF. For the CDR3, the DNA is TGTGCCAGCAGTTCGAGGGGGGGGGACCAAGAGACCCAGTACTTC.

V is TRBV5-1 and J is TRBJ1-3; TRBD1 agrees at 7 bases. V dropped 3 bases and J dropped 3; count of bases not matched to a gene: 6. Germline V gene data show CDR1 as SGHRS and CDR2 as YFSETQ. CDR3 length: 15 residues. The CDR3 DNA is TGCGCCAGCAGCTCCGGTACAGGGGTTGGAAACACCATATATTTT. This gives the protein CASSSGTGVGNTIYF. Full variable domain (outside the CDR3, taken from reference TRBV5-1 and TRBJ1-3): KAGVTQTPRYLIKTRGQQVTLSCSPISGHRSVSWYQQTPGQGLQFLFEYFSETQRNKGNFPGRFSGRQFSNSRSEMNVSTLELGDSALYLCASSSGTGVGNTIYFGEGSWLTVV.

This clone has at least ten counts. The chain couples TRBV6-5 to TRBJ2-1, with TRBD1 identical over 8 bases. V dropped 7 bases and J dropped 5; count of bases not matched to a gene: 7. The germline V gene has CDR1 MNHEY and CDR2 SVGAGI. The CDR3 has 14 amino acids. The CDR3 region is CASTRTGTNNEQFF. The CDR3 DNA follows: TGTGCCAGCACCAGGACAGGGACGAACAATGAGCAGTTCTTC.

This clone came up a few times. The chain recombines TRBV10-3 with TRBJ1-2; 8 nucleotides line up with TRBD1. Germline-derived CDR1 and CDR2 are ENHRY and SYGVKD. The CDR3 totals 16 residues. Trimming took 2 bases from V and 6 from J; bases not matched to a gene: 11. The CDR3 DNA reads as TGTGCCATCAGTGAGCCAGGACAGGGCCTAGGGAATGGCTACACCTTC. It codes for CAISEPGQGLGNGYTF.

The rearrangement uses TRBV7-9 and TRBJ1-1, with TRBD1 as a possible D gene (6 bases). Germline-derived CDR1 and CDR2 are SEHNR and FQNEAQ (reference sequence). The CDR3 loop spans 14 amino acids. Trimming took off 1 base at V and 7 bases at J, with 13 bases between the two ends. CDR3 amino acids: CASSLDSGTIEAFF. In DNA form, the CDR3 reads TGTGCCAGCAGCTTAGATTCGGGGACAATTGAAGCTTTCTTT. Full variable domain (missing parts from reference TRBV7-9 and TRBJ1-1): DTGVSQNPRHKITKRGQNVTFRCDPISEHNRLYWYRQTLGQGPEFLTYFQNEAQLEKSRLLSDRFSAERPKGSFSTLEIQRTEQGDSAMYLCASSLDSGTIEAFFGQGTRLTVV.

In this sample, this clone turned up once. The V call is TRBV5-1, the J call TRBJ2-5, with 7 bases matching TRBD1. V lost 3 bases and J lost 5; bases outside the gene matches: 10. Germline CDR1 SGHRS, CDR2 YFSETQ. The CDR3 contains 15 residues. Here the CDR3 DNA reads TGCGCCAGCAGCTCCTCTACTGACAGGGTTGAGACCCAGTACTTC. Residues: CASSSSTDRVETQYF.

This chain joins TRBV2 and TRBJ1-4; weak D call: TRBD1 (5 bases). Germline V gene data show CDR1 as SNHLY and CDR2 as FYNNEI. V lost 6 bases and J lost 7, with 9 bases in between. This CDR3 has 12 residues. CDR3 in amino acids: CASRQEGEKLFF. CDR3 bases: TGTGCCAGCAGACAGGAAGGTGAAAAACTGTTTTTT.

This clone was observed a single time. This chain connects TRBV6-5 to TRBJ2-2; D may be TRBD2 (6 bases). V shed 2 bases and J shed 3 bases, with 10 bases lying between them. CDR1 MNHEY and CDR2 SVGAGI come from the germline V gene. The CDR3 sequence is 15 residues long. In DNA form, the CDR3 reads TGTGCCAGCAGTTACCGACTAGGGGACACCGGGGAGCTGTTTTTT. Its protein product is CASSYRLGDTGELFF.

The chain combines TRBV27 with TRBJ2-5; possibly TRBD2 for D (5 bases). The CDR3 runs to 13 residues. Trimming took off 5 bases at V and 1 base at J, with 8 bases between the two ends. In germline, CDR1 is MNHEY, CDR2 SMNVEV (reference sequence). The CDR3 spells CASSRGSQETQYF. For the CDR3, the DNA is TGTGCCAGCAGTAGAGGGTCCCAAGAGACCCAGTACTTC.

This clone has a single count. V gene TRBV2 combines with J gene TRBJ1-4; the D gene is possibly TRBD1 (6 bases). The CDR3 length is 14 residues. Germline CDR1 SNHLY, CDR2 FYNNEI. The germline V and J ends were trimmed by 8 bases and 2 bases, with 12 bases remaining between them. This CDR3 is CASQRTETNEKLFF. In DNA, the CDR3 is TGTGCCAGCCAAAGGACAGAGACTAATGAAAAACTGTTTTTT.